A single T cell receptor beta chain is shown here with its context. As yet, its antigen is unknown. The sample is drawn from a study of blood T cells in healthy people across ages. Each donor's blood draw was approximately 10 milliliters of peripheral blood. Study conclusions and caveats: PBMCs went unsorted, and a conclusive naive versus antigen-experienced comparison was therefore prevented.

V lost 1 base to trimming and J lost 3 bases, with 7 bases between them. This CDR3 is 13 amino acids long. CDR1 is LGHNA, CDR2 YNFKEQ, per germline. A J-beta primer mix and a sample-barcoded 5' primer were used in a second PCR of about 6 to 12 cycles. TCRdb reanalysed the 5' RACE reads using MiXCR and keeps one entry per CDR3 protein. The table has fewer than 1.5 million distinct CDR3 sequences, approximately 38% seen once. This sequence joins TRBV4-2 and TRBJ2-7; maybe TRBD2 (6 bases). The specimen was blood. This sequence was found in a woman aged 18-35 years in good health. This CDR3 reads CASSQARDYEQYF. CDR3 in DNA: TGTGCCAGCAGCCAAGCGCGGGACTACGAGCAGTACTTC.